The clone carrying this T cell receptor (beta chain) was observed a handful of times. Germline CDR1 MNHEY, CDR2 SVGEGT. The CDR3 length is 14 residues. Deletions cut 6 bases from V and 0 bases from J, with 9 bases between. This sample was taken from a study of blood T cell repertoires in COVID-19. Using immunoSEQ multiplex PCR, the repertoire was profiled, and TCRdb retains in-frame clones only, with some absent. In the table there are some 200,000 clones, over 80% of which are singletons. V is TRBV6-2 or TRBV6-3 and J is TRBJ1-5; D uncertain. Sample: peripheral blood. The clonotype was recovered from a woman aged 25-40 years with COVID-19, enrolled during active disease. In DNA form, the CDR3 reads TGTGCCAGCAGCCCCATCGGTAGCAATCAGCCCCAGCATTTT. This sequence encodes CASSPIGSNQPQHF.